The rows below give T cell receptor beta chains drawn from one sample of a study of blood T cell repertoires in COVID-19. TCRdb keeps only in-frame clones here, not all; method: immunoSEQ multiplex PCR. The table has tens of thousands of clones, around 85% seen once; the top ten hold roughly 5.7%. The specimen sequenced was peripheral blood. All receptors come from a man in his 60s with acute or convalescent COVID-19. Both conserved end residues are part of each CDR3. The D gene is left open where the match is weak. Some rows mark clone size as missing; the rest say once, few, many or name a class of expanded clone.

CDR3 protein: CASSEERPGGDGYTF
CDR3 DNA: TGCGCCAGCAGTGAGGAGAGGCCGGGAGGCGATGGCTACACCTTC
V gene: TRBV10-2
J gene: TRBJ1-2
D gene: .
clone size: .

CDR3 protein: CASSLGERGGRQFF
CDR3 DNA: TGCGCCAGCAGCTTGGGGGAGCGGGGGGGCCGTCAGTTCTTC
V gene: TRBV5-1
J gene: TRBJ2-1
D gene: TRBD2
clone size: once

CDR3 protein: CASSLVEAATNEKLFF
CDR3 DNA: TGTGCCAGCAGCTTGGTAGAGGCCGCAACTAATGAAAAACTGTTTTTT
V gene: TRBV5-6
J gene: TRBJ1-4
D gene: .
clone size: .

CDR3 protein: CASSIGITGMGGYTF
CDR3 DNA: TGTGCCAGTAGTATAGGAATAACAGGGATGGGCGGCTACACCTTC
V gene: TRBV19
J gene: TRBJ1-2
D gene: .
clone size: .

CDR3 protein: CAWSVRGPYGYTF
CDR3 DNA: TGTGCCTGGAGTGTGAGGGGGCCGTATGGCTACACCTTC
V gene: TRBV30
J gene: TRBJ1-2
D gene: TRBD1
clone size: .

CDR3 protein: CASSSRGGGASLMYEQYF
CDR3 DNA: TGTGCCAGCAGCTCACGCGGCGGGGGGGCCTCACTAATGTACGAGCAGTACTTC
V gene: TRBV7-2
J gene: TRBJ2-7
D gene: TRBD2
clone size: .

CDR3 protein: CASSVGGQGPYEQYF
CDR3 DNA: TGTGCCAGCAGCGTAGGGGGACAGGGGCCATACGAGCAGTACTTC
V gene: TRBV9
J gene: TRBJ2-7
D gene: TRBD1
clone size: .

CDR3 protein: CASSITGGITGELFF
CDR3 DNA: TGTGCCAGCAGCATTACAGGGGGCATTACCGGGGAGCTGTTTTTT
V gene: TRBV6-4
J gene: TRBJ2-2
D gene: TRBD1
clone size: .

CDR3 protein: CASSPQGYNEQFF
CDR3 DNA: TGTGCCAGCAGTCCGCAGGGGTACAATGAGCAGTTCTTC
V gene: TRBV27
J gene: TRBJ2-1
D gene: .
clone size: .

CDR3 protein: CASSPLSNQPQHF
CDR3 DNA: TGTGCCAGCAGTCCCCTGAGCAATCAGCCCCAGCATTTT
V gene: TRBV27
J gene: TRBJ1-5
D gene: .
clone size: .

CDR3 protein: CASSYGIGAGETQYF
CDR3 DNA: TGTGCCAGCAGTTACGGGATAGGGGCAGGGGAGACCCAGTACTTC
V gene: TRBV6-5
J gene: TRBJ2-5
D gene: .
clone size: .

CDR3 protein: CASSHANKPLNEQYF
CDR3 DNA: TGTGCCAGCAGCCACGCGAATAAGCCCCTCAACGAGCAGTACTTC
V gene: TRBV3-1/TRBV3-2
J gene: TRBJ2-7
D gene: .
clone size: .

CDR3 protein: CAIMNDGTADTGELFF
CDR3 DNA: TGTGCCATCATGAATGATGGGACAGCCGACACCGGGGAGCTGTTTTTT
V gene: TRBV10-3
J gene: TRBJ2-2
D gene: TRBD1
clone size: .

CDR3 protein: CSAMGRGNEQFF
CDR3 DNA: TGCAGCGCCATGGGCAGGGGCAATGAGCAGTTCTTC
V gene: TRBV29-1
J gene: TRBJ2-1
D gene: .
clone size: .

CDR3 protein: CASSPGQLNEQFF
CDR3 DNA: TGTGCCAGCAGCCCGGGACAGCTCAATGAGCAGTTCTTC
V gene: TRBV11-2
J gene: TRBJ2-1
D gene: TRBD1
clone size: .

CDR3 protein: CASSQELARGDTEAFF
CDR3 DNA: TGCGCCAGCAGCCAAGAGCTTGCCAGGGGGGACACTGAAGCTTTCTTT
V gene: TRBV4-3
J gene: TRBJ1-1
D gene: TRBD1
clone size: .

CDR3 protein: CASSPRAGKGTEAFF
CDR3 DNA: TGTGCCAGCAGCCCCCGGGCAGGGAAGGGAACTGAAGCTTTCTTT
V gene: TRBV6-2/TRBV6-3
J gene: TRBJ1-1
D gene: .
clone size: .

CDR3 protein: CASSRKGSTDTQYF
CDR3 DNA: TGTGCCAGCAGTAGGAAGGGGAGCACAGATACGCAGTATTTT
V gene: TRBV2
J gene: TRBJ2-3
D gene: .
clone size: .

CDR3 protein: CASTIGDNGYTF
CDR3 DNA: TGTGCCAGTACCATCGGGGACAACGGCTACACCTTC
V gene: TRBV19
J gene: TRBJ1-2
D gene: .
clone size: .

CDR3 protein: CASSEVPSGEQFF
CDR3 DNA: TGTGCCAGCAGTGAAGTGCCTAGTGGGGAGCAGTTCTTC
V gene: TRBV6-1
J gene: TRBJ2-1
D gene: .
clone size: .

CDR3 protein: CASSKPGQGRPGELFF
CDR3 DNA: TGTGCCAGCAGTAAACCGGGACAGGGGCGTCCCGGGGAGCTGTTTTTT
V gene: TRBV5-6
J gene: TRBJ2-2
D gene: TRBD1
clone size: .

CDR3 protein: CASRGGNWDQPQHF
CDR3 DNA: TGTGCCAGTAGGGGAGGGAACTGGGATCAGCCCCAGCATTTT
V gene: TRBV19
J gene: TRBJ1-5
D gene: .
clone size: once

CDR3 protein: CASSSGQGPSAQYF
CDR3 DNA: TGTGCCAGCAGTTCCGGACAGGGCCCTTCGGCGCAGTACTTC
V gene: TRBV6-5
J gene: TRBJ2-7
D gene: TRBD1
clone size: once

CDR3 protein: CASSPQGGTSEAFF
CDR3 DNA: TGTGCCAGCTCACCACAAGGAGGTACCTCTGAAGCTTTCTTT
V gene: TRBV18
J gene: TRBJ1-1
D gene: .
clone size: once

CDR3 protein: CASSFAHASGANVLTF
CDR3 DNA: TGTGCCAGCAGTTTCGCACATGCCTCTGGGGCCAACGTCCTGACTTTC
V gene: TRBV6-5
J gene: TRBJ2-6
D gene: .
clone size: .

CDR3 protein: CSASDRYREKLFF
CDR3 DNA: TGCAGTGCTAGTGACAGGTATAGGGAAAAACTGTTTTTT
V gene: TRBV20-1
J gene: TRBJ1-4
D gene: .
clone size: .

CDR3 protein: CASSPRNSPTGELFF
CDR3 DNA: TGTGCCAGCTCTCCCCGGAACAGTCCTACCGGGGAGCTGTTTTTT
V gene: TRBV18
J gene: TRBJ2-2
D gene: .
clone size: .

CDR3 protein: CATSRVGQGEEKLFF
CDR3 DNA: TGTGCCACCAGCAGAGTGGGCCAGGGGGAAGAAAAACTGTTTTTT
V gene: TRBV15
J gene: TRBJ1-4
D gene: TRBD1
clone size: .

CDR3 protein: CATSASWTSYEQYF
CDR3 DNA: TGTGCCACCAGTGCCTCATGGACATCCTACGAGCAGTACTTC
V gene: TRBV24-1
J gene: TRBJ2-7
D gene: .
clone size: .

CDR3 protein: CAISGTGGVYGYTF
CDR3 DNA: TGTGCCATCAGCGGGACAGGGGGCGTCTATGGCTACACCTTC
V gene: TRBV10-3
J gene: TRBJ1-2
D gene: TRBD1
clone size: .

CDR3 protein: CAWGDPPYSPLHF
CDR3 DNA: TGTGCCTGGGGAGATCCCCCTTATTCACCCCTCCACTTT
V gene: TRBV30
J gene: TRBJ1-6
D gene: .
clone size: .

CDR3 protein: CSASPVTSGGVDTQYF
CDR3 DNA: TGCAGTGCTAGTCCCGTTACTAGCGGGGGGGTAGATACGCAGTATTTT
V gene: TRBV20-1
J gene: TRBJ2-3
D gene: TRBD2
clone size: .

CDR3 protein: CASSPGGQGWVGYTF
CDR3 DNA: TGTGCCAGCAGCCCTGGCGGACAGGGATGGGTTGGCTACACCTTC
V gene: TRBV6-2/TRBV6-3
J gene: TRBJ1-2
D gene: TRBD1
clone size: .

CDR3 protein: CASSPPGGYNSPLHF
CDR3 DNA: TGTGCCAGCAGCCCACCAGGGGGATATAATTCACCCCTCCACTTT
V gene: TRBV25-1
J gene: TRBJ1-6
D gene: TRBD1
clone size: .

CDR3 protein: CASSFGTENYGYTF
CDR3 DNA: TGTGCCAGCAGCTTTGGGACTGAGAACTATGGCTACACCTTC
V gene: TRBV5-6
J gene: TRBJ1-2
D gene: .
clone size: .

CDR3 protein: CASSLSGNEQFF
CDR3 DNA: TGTGCCAGCAGCTTATCGGGAAATGAGCAGTTCTTC
V gene: TRBV11-2
J gene: TRBJ2-1
D gene: .
clone size: .

CDR3 protein: CASSSPPGQKADTQYF
CDR3 DNA: TGTGCCAGCAGCTCTCCACCGGGACAGAAGGCAGATACGCAGTATTTT
V gene: TRBV11-2
J gene: TRBJ2-3
D gene: TRBD1
clone size: once

CDR3 protein: CAASRPDRGYGYTF
CDR3 DNA: TGTGCCGCAAGTAGACCGGACAGGGGGTATGGCTACACCTTC
V gene: TRBV19
J gene: TRBJ1-2
D gene: TRBD1
clone size: few

CDR3 protein: CASSEQGGSPLHF
CDR3 DNA: TGCGCCAGCAGTGAGCAGGGAGGCTCACCCCTCCACTTT
V gene: TRBV10-2
J gene: TRBJ1-6
D gene: .
clone size: .

CDR3 protein: CASSIGENEQYF
CDR3 DNA: TGTGCCAGTAGTATTGGGGAGAACGAGCAGTACTTC
V gene: TRBV19
J gene: TRBJ2-7
D gene: .
clone size: .

CDR3 protein: CATSKNRQLGYGYTF
CDR3 DNA: TGTGCCACCAGCAAAAATAGACAGTTGGGCTATGGCTACACCTTC
V gene: TRBV15
J gene: TRBJ1-2
D gene: .
clone size: .

CDR3 protein: CASRPWDRDLYGYTF
CDR3 DNA: TGTGCCAGCAGGCCGTGGGACAGAGATCTTTATGGCTACACCTTC
V gene: TRBV7-2
J gene: TRBJ1-2
D gene: TRBD1
clone size: .

CDR3 protein: CASIRQGAYGYTF
CDR3 DNA: TGTGCCAGCATCCGACAGGGGGCCTATGGCTACACCTTC
V gene: TRBV7-2
J gene: TRBJ1-2
D gene: TRBD1
clone size: .

CDR3 protein: CASSLVGRDRGKNQPQHF
CDR3 DNA: TGTGCCAGCAGCTTAGTGGGTAGGGACAGGGGAAAAAATCAGCCCCAGCATTTT
V gene: TRBV7-6
J gene: TRBJ1-5
D gene: TRBD1
clone size: .

CDR3 protein: CAPNRGQSGGAFRELFF
CDR3 DNA: TGTGCCCCAAACAGGGGGCAGAGCGGGGGGGCTTTTCGGGAGCTGTTTTTT
V gene: TRBV24-1
J gene: TRBJ2-2
D gene: .
clone size: .

CDR3 protein: CASSQGTGVSGNTIYF
CDR3 DNA: TGTGCCAGCAGCCAAGGAACGGGGGTCTCTGGAAACACCATATATTTT
V gene: TRBV3-1/TRBV3-2
J gene: TRBJ1-3
D gene: .
clone size: .

CDR3 protein: CASSSEALYEQYF
CDR3 DNA: TGTGCCAGCAGCTCAGAGGCCTTATACGAGCAGTACTTC
V gene: TRBV5-5
J gene: TRBJ2-7
D gene: .
clone size: .

CDR3 protein: CAWSGLAGGSNGNQPQHF
CDR3 DNA: TGTGCCTGGAGTGGATTGGCAGGGGGCTCGAATGGCAATCAGCCCCAGCATTTT
V gene: TRBV30
J gene: TRBJ1-5
D gene: TRBD1
clone size: .

CDR3 protein: CAWSGLAGARTDTQYF
CDR3 DNA: TGTGCCTGGAGTGGGCTAGCGGGGGCCCGCACAGATACGCAGTATTTT
V gene: TRBV30
J gene: TRBJ2-3
D gene: TRBD2
clone size: .

CDR3 protein: CASSQTRDTQYF
CDR3 DNA: TGTGCCAGCAGCCAGACTCGAGATACGCAGTATTTT
V gene: TRBV7-9
J gene: TRBJ2-3
D gene: .
clone size: .